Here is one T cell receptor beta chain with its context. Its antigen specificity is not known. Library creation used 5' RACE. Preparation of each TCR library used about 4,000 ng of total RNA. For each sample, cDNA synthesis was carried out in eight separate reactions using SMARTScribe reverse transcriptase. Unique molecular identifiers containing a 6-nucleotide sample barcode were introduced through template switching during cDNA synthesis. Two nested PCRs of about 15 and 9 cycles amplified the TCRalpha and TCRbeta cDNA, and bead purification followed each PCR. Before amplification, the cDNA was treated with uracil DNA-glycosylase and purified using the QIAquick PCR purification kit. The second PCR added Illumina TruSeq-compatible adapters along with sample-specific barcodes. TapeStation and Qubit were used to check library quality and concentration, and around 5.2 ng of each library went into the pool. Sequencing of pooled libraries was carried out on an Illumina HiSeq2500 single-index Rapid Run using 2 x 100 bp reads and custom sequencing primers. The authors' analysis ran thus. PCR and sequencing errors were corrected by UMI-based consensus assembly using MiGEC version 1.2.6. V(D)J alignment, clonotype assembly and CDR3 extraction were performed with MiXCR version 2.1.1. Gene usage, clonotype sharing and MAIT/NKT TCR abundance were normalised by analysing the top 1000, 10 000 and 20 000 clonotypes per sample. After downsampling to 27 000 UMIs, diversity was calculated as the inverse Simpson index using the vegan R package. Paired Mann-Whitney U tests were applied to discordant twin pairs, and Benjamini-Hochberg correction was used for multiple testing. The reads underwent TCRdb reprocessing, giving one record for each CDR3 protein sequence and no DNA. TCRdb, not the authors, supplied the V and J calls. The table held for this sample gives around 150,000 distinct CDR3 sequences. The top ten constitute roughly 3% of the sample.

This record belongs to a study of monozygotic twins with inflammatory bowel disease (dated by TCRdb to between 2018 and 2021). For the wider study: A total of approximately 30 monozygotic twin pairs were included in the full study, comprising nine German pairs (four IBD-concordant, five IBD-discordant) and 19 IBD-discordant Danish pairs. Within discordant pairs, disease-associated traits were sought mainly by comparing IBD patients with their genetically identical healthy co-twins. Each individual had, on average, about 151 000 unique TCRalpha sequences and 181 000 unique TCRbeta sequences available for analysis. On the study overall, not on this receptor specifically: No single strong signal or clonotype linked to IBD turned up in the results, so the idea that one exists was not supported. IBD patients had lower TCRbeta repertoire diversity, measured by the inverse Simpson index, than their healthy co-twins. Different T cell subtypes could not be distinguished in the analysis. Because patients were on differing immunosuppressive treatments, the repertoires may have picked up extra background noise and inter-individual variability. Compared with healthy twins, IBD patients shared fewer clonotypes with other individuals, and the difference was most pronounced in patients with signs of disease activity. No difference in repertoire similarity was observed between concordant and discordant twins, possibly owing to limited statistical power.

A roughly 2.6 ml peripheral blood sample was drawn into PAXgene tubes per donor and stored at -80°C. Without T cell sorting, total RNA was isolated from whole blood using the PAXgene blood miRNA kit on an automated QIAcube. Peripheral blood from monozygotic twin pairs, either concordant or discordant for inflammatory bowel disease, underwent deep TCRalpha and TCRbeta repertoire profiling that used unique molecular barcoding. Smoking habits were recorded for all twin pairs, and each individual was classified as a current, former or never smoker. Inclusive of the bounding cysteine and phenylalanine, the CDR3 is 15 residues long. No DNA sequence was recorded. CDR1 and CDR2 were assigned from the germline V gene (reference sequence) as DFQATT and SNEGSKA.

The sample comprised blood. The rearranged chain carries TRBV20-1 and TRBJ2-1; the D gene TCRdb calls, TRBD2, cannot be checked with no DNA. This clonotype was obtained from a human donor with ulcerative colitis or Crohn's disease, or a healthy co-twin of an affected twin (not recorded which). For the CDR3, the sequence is CSARDRLAYHNEQFF.